The sequence of this TCR beta chain was determined in a study of HIV-infected patients and healthy controls. This clonotype was seen many times. The target antigen is unknown. General study results and limits: Untreated HIV+ repertoires had roughly threefold fewer distinct CDR3s and lower Shannon diversity than healthy controls. CMV-associated CDR3s mostly grew nonsignificantly during therapy, while HIV-associated CDR3s declined significantly. In HIV-infected patients, the apparent post-therapy Gini index recovery did not replicate in size-matched data.

Reverse transcription used about 510 ng RNA and constant-region primers for alpha and beta. Using multiplexing indices, alpha and beta chain libraries were generated apart by chain-specific third strand synthesis. TCRdb used MiXCR to reprocess the 5' RACE reads, holding one entry per CDR3 protein. The repertoire holds 15,000 to 20,000 distinct CDR3 sequences, with 12% as singletons. All unsorted peripheral T cells were captured because whole blood was used without fractionation. The CDR3 is 13 residues long. Looked up from germline, CDR1 is MNHEY and CDR2 is SMNVEV (reference sequence). Trimming removed 6 bases from V and 3 bases from J, with 9 bases in between.

Material for sequencing was blood. The V call is TRBV27, the J call TRBJ1-5; D unclear. This clonotype was sampled from an adult in good health. The CDR3 DNA sequence: TGTGCCAGCAGGACTGCCCTCAATCAGCCCCAGCATTTT. Protein: CASRTALNQPQHF.